This T cell receptor beta chain is drawn from a study of T cell clones after liver transplantation. Data came from immunoSEQ multiplex PCR; TCRdb stores just in-frame clones and leaves some out. Counted here are 90,000 to 120,000 clones, approximately 85% occurring once; the ten biggest clones make up 0.99%. The clonotype was recovered from a human donor who received a liver transplant. Sample: CD4+ T cells from blood, taken before liver transplant.

As DNA, the CDR3 is TGTGCCAGCAGTCTACCGACTAGCAGAAAGTACGAGCAGTACTTC. It codes for CASSLPTSRKYEQYF. The chain joins TRBV28 to TRBJ2-7; 7 nucleotides agree with TRBD2. The CDR3 runs to 15 residues. Trimming at V came to 5 bases and at J to 4 bases, leaving 11 bases not matched to a gene. Per the germline V gene, CDR1 is MDHEN and CDR2 is SYDVKM.